Listed here is a single TCR beta chain. This sample was taken from a study of blood T cell repertoires in COVID-19. Study overall: The samples span acute and convalescent COVID-19 from the United States, Italy and Spain. T cells, B-cell-depleted T cells, or PBMCs supplied cDNA or gDNA.

V gave up 5 bases and J gave up 6 bases; unmatched junction bases: 2. CDR1 and CDR2 from the germline V gene are SGHAT and FQNNGV. The CDR3 is 12 amino acids. The authors' processing: The authors estimated nucleated cell counts from reference gene primer amplification. Produced via immunoSEQ multiplex PCR; TCRdb's table is partial and in-frame only. V, J and clone size reflect that table, while D and trimming were determined from the DNA. The table shows under 250,000 clones, with approximately 85% occurring only once. Sequencing was done on a sample of peripheral blood. This receptor was obtained from a man at least 80 years old with acute or convalescent COVID-19. The gene calls are TRBV11-2 and TRBJ2-3; the match to TRBD1 covers 7 bases. The CDR3 nucleotides read TGTGCCAGCAGCCTACAGGGGGATACGCAGTATTTT. This gives the protein CASSLQGDTQYF.